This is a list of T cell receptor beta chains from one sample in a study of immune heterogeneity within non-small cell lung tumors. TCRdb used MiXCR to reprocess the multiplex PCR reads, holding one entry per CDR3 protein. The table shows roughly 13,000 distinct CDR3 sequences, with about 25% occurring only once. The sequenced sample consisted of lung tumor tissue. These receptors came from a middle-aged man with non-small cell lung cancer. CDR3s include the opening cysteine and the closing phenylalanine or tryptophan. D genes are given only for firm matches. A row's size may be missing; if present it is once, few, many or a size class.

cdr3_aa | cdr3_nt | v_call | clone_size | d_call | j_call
CASSFVAVDF | TGTGCCAGCAGCTTTGTGGCGGTGGATTTT | TRBV5-8 | - | - | TRBJ2-3
CVISLRGQEFGGYTF | TGTGTCATCAGCCTCCGAGGACAGGAGTTCGGTGGCTACACCTTC | TRBV6-1 | - | TRBD1 | TRBJ1-2
CASSQDRLAGVETQYF | TGTGCCAGCAGCCAAGATCGGCTAGCGGGGGTAGAGACCCAGTACTTC | TRBV3-1 | few | TRBD2 | TRBJ2-5
CASSPRGAGTEAFF | TGTGCCAGCAGCCCGAGGGGGGCGGGCACTGAAGCTTTCTTT | TRBV5-6 | - | - | TRBJ1-1
CASSPKRGTSGGDTQYF | TGTGCCAGCAGCCCGAAACGAGGGACTAGCGGGGGAGATACGCAGTATTTT | TRBV11-2 | many | TRBD2 | TRBJ2-3
CASSLRSQAGAGELFF | TGTGCCAGCAGCTTAAGGTCGCAGGCGGGCGCCGGGGAGCTGTTTTTT | TRBV7-2 | - | - | TRBJ2-2
CASSLQGFGYTF | TGTGCCAGCAGCCTACAGGGTTTTGGCTACACCTTC | TRBV7-8 | many | - | TRBJ1-2
CASTSPGTGIGTEAFF | TGTGCCAGCACCAGTCCCGGGACAGGAATTGGCACTGAAGCTTTCTTT | TRBV6-1 | many | TRBD1 | TRBJ1-1
CASSTPRGYNTEAFF | TGTGCCAGTAGTACCCCCAGGGGATATAACACTGAAGCTTTCTTT | TRBV19 | - | - | TRBJ1-1
CASSPGNEQFF | TGTGCCAGCTCACCGGGCAATGAGCAGTTCTTC | TRBV18 | many | - | TRBJ2-1
CASSIFSQNTEAFF | TGTGCCAGTAGTATCTTTTCACAGAACACTGAAGCTTTCTTT | TRBV19 | many | - | TRBJ1-1
CASSHLSGANVLTF | TGCGCCAGCAGCCACCTCTCTGGGGCCAACGTCCTGACTTTC | TRBV4-1 | - | - | TRBJ2-6
CASSQVAGANEKLFF | TGCGCCAGCAGCCAAGTAGCAGGGGCGAATGAAAAACTGTTTTTT | TRBV4-1 | many | - | TRBJ1-4
CASSQGVGSYEQYF | TGTGCCAGCAGCCAAGGGGTAGGGAGTTACGAGCAGTACTTC | TRBV14 | medium-sized | - | TRBJ2-7
CASSDQQGNYGYTF | TGTGCCAGCAGCGACCAACAAGGGAACTATGGCTACACCTTC | TRBV2 | medium-sized | - | TRBJ1-2
CASSQDDWDGGYTF | TGCGCCAGCAGCCAAGATGATTGGGACGGTGGCTACACCTTC | TRBV4-1 | many | - | TRBJ1-2
CASSPIDGTGKNIQYF | TGTGCCAGCAGTCCAATCGACGGGACAGGAAAAAACATTCAGTACTTC | TRBV28 | many | TRBD1 | TRBJ2-4
CASSRDRGLMAQHF | TGTGCCAGCAGTCGGGACAGGGGGCTTATGGCCCAGCATTTT | TRBV6-1 | medium-sized | TRBD1 | TRBJ1-5
CASSSTSGTGWKTQYF | TGTGCCAGCAGTTCCACGTCCGGGACAGGGTGGAAGACCCAGTACTTC | TRBV28 | many | TRBD1 | TRBJ2-5
CASSQDLPGADEQYF | TGTGCCAGCAGCCAAGATCTGCCAGGGGCGGACGAGCAGTACTTC | TRBV3-1 | many | - | TRBJ2-7
CANSLSFGTEDKYTQYF | TGTGCCAACAGTCTCTCCTTCGGGACAGAGGATAAATATACGCAGTATTTT | TRBV28 | - | TRBD1 | TRBJ2-3
CSASAGLAGGALDEQYF | TGCAGTGCTAGCGCCGGACTAGCGGGAGGGGCCTTGGACGAGCAGTACTTC | TRBV20-1 | medium-sized | TRBD2 | TRBJ2-7
CSARVSGFSSYNEQFF | TGCAGTGCTAGAGTAAGCGGATTTTCCTCCTACAATGAGCAGTTCTTC | TRBV20-1 | many | - | TRBJ2-1
CASSFNGQNTEAFF | TGTGCCAGCAGCTTTAACGGCCAAAACACTGAAGCTTTCTTT | TRBV7-2 | - | - | TRBJ1-1
CASRYLRGRGEETQYF | TGTGCCAGCAGATATCTTAGGGGGAGGGGCGAAGAGACCCAGTACTTC | TRBV27 | many | - | TRBJ2-5
CASSLDLSGSGNEQFF | TGCGCCAGCAGCTTGGATCTTAGCGGGAGCGGCAATGAGCAGTTCTTC | TRBV5-1 | many | TRBD2 | TRBJ2-1
CAWSIIRSGNTIYF | TGTGCCTGGAGCATAATCCGCTCTGGAAACACCATATATTTT | TRBV30 | many | - | TRBJ1-3
CASRNTDSGQGAEAFF | TGTGCCAGCAGAAACACGGACTCTGGACAGGGGGCTGAAGCTTTCTTT | TRBV6-1 | many | TRBD1 | TRBJ1-1
CASSEALTASNSPLHF | TGTGCCAGCAGTGAGGCCTTGACAGCCTCGAATTCACCCCTCCACTTT | TRBV6-1 | medium-sized | - | TRBJ1-6
CASSLTGREKLFF | TGTGCCAGCAGCCTTACAGGTCGTGAAAAACTGTTTTTT | TRBV3-1 | few | - | TRBJ1-4
CASSHTGPGGYTF | TGCGCCAGCAGCCACACGGGGCCAGGGGGCTACACCTTC | TRBV4-1 | many | - | TRBJ1-2
CATSDRTGIEQYF | TGTGCCACCAGTGACCGGACAGGGATCGAGCAGTACTTC | TRBV24-1 | medium-sized | TRBD1 | TRBJ2-7
CASSLSLGPGNEQFF | TGCGCCAGCAGCTTGTCTCTGGGGCCGGGGAATGAGCAGTTCTTC | TRBV5-1 | many | - | TRBJ2-1
CASSEEVASNQPQHF | TGTGCCAGCAGTGAAGAGGTGGCCAGCAATCAGCCCCAGCATTTT | TRBV6-1 | medium-sized | - | TRBJ1-5
CASSASDSSSGANVLTF | TGCGCCAGCAGTGCGTCGGACAGCAGCTCTGGGGCCAACGTCCTGACTTTC | TRBV10-2 | medium-sized | - | TRBJ2-6
CASGPVGSYQPQHF | TGTGCCAGCGGACCGGTAGGGAGTTATCAGCCCCAGCATTTT | TRBV28 | medium-sized | - | TRBJ1-5
CSVRTGGGRGGNTIYF | TGCAGCGTTCGGACAGGGGGCGGAAGGGGTGGAAACACCATATATTTT | TRBV29-1 | many | TRBD1 | TRBJ1-3
CASSVDGGPQHF | TGTGCCAGCAGCGTTGACGGTGGGCCCCAGCATTTT | TRBV9 | many | - | TRBJ1-5
CASSPQGGTYEQYF | TGTGCCAGCAGTCCACAGGGGGGAACCTACGAGCAGTACTTC | TRBV25-1 | many | TRBD1 | TRBJ2-7
CASSQPGLAGGYSYEQYF | TGCGCCAGCAGCCAACCGGGACTAGCGGGAGGTTATTCCTACGAGCAGTACTTC | TRBV5-1 | medium-sized | TRBD2 | TRBJ2-7
CASKKRGTYEQYF | TGTGCCAGCAAGAAGCGGGGGACCTACGAGCAGTACTTC | TRBV12-3/TRBV12-4 | - | TRBD2 | TRBJ2-7
CSSAVGNAEAFF | TGCAGCTCTGCGGTGGGGAACGCTGAAGCTTTCTTT | TRBV29-1 | many | - | TRBJ1-1
CASSLFGTSNNSPLHF | TGTGCCAGCAGCTTATTCGGGACATCCAATAATTCACCCCTCCACTTT | TRBV7-2 | many | - | TRBJ1-6
CAWIRRSEAFF | TGTGCCTGGATAAGGAGGTCTGAAGCTTTCTTT | TRBV30 | many | - | TRBJ1-1
CSAAPGLAGFATDTQYF | TGCAGTGCCGCCCCGGGACTAGCGGGATTCGCCACAGATACGCAGTATTTT | TRBV20-1 | many | TRBD2 | TRBJ2-3
CSAADYLTGELFF | TGCAGTGCCGCGGACTACCTCACCGGGGAGCTGTTTTTT | TRBV20-1 | many | - | TRBJ2-2